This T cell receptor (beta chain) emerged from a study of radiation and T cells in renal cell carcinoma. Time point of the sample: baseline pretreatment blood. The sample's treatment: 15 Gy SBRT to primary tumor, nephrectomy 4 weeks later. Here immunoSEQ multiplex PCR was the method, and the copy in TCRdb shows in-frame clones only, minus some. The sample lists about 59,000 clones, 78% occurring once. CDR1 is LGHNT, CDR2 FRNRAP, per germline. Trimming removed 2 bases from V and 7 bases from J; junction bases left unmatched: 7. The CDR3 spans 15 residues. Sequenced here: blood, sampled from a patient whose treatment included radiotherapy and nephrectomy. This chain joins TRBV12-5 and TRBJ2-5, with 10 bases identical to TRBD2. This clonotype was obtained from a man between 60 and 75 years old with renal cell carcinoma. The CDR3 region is CASGLRTSGDGTQYF. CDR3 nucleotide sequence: TGTGCTAGTGGTTTGAGGACTAGCGGTGATGGGACCCAGTACTTC.